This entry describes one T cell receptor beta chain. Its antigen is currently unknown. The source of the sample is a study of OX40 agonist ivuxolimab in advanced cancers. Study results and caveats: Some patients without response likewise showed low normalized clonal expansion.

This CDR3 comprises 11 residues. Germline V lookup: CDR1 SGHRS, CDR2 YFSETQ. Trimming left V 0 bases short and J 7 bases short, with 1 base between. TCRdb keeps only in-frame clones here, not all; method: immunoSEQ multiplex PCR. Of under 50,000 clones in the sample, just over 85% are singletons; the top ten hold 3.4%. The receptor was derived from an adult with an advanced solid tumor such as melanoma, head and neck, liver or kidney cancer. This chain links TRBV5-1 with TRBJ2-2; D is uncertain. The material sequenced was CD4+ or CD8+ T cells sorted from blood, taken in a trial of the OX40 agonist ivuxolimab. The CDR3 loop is CASSLDGELFF. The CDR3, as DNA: TGCGCCAGCAGCTTGGACGGGGAGCTGTTTTTT.